A selection of T cell receptor beta chains follows, all from one sample in a study of blood T cell repertoires in COVID-19. The protocol was immunoSEQ multiplex PCR, while the TCRdb copy is restricted to in-frame clones and leaves out a portion. This sample has about 300,000 clones; about 90% occur once, and the top ten carry 1.5% to 2%. Sequenced: peripheral blood. The receptor set was obtained from a woman under 40 with COVID-19, enrolled during active disease. CDR3s include the opening cysteine and the closing phenylalanine or tryptophan. D genes are given only for firm matches. Not every row has a clone size; where given, it reads once, few, many or a size class.

V gene	D gene	J gene	clone size	CDR3 protein	CDR3 DNA
TRBV11-3	TRBD1	TRBJ1-1	NA	CASSLALEDRGFTEAFF	TGTGCCAGCAGCTTGGCCCTGGAGGACAGGGGATTCACTGAAGCTTTCTTT
TRBV27	NA	TRBJ2-1	NA	CASSFRGTGNEQFF	TGTGCCAGCAGTTTCAGGGGCACTGGGAATGAGCAGTTCTTC
TRBV3-1/TRBV3-2	NA	TRBJ2-4	NA	CASSDYSSLAKNIQYF	TGTGCCAGCAGCGATTATAGCAGTTTAGCCAAAAACATTCAGTACTTC
TRBV5-1	NA	TRBJ2-6	NA	CASSLNRETGANVLTF	TGCGCCAGCAGCTTGAACAGGGAGACTGGGGCCAACGTCCTGACTTTC
TRBV6-5	NA	TRBJ1-6	NA	CASSYWGGGENSPLHF	TGTGCCAGCAGTTATTGGGGTGGTGGGGAGAATTCACCCCTCCACTTT
TRBV11-2	NA	TRBJ2-1	NA	CASSLGLSNEQFF	TGTGCCAGCAGCTTGGGACTGTCCAATGAGCAGTTCTTC
TRBV7-3	TRBD2	TRBJ2-6	few	CASSAASGDVLTF	TGTGCCAGCAGCGCCGCTAGCGGGGACGTCCTGACTTTC
TRBV2	TRBD1	TRBJ2-7	once	CASSEGPSGRGFSYEQYF	TGTGCCAGCAGTGAAGGTCCGTCGGGCAGGGGGTTTTCCTACGAGCAGTACTTC
TRBV11-2	NA	TRBJ2-1	NA	CASSLGVRHEQFF	TGTGCCAGCAGCTTAGGAGTGCGGCATGAGCAGTTCTTC
TRBV3-1/TRBV3-2	NA	TRBJ1-1	NA	CASSPGLKGNEAFF	TGTGCCAGCAGCCCAGGACTGAAGGGAAATGAAGCTTTCTTT
TRBV7-9	TRBD1	TRBJ1-5	once	CASSGTGGDQPQHF	TGTGCCAGCTCCGGGACAGGGGGCGATCAGCCCCAGCATTTT
TRBV7-9	NA	TRBJ1-1	NA	CASSDTDRSEAFF	TGTGCCAGCAGCGATACAGACCGGTCTGAAGCTTTCTTT
TRBV2	NA	TRBJ1-5	NA	CASSSRSGSNQPQHF	TGTGCCAGCAGTAGTCGCAGCGGTAGCAATCAGCCCCAGCATTTT
TRBV7-9	NA	TRBJ1-3	NA	CASSRTTPGAPGNTIYF	TGTGCCAGCAGCAGAACTACCCCAGGGGCGCCGGGAAACACCATATATTTT
TRBV28	TRBD1	TRBJ2-1	NA	CASSRPGTGLREQFF	TGTGCCAGCAGTCGTCCCGGGACAGGGTTGAGGGAGCAGTTCTTC
TRBV6-5	NA	TRBJ1-5	NA	CASSFRGQPQHF	TGTGCCAGCAGTTTTCGAGGTCAGCCCCAGCATTTT
TRBV19	NA	TRBJ1-2	few	CASKPTGTLGGYTF	TGTGCCAGTAAACCAACCGGGACACTTGGAGGCTACACCTTC
TRBV5-4	NA	TRBJ1-2	few	CASSLAGVRVYGYTF	TGTGCCAGCAGCTTGGCTGGAGTCAGGGTCTATGGCTACACCTTC
TRBV7-8	NA	TRBJ1-1	NA	CASSFGMNTEAFF	TGTGCCAGCAGCTTCGGGATGAACACTGAAGCTTTCTTT
TRBV25-1	NA	TRBJ1-2	NA	CASSEYSPGRLGYTF	TGTGCCAGCAGTGAATACTCCCCAGGGAGGTTGGGCTACACCTTC
TRBV21-1	NA	TRBJ2-7	NA	CASSTRRRPSPYEQYF	TGTGCCAGCAGCACCCGAAGGAGGCCTAGCCCCTACGAGCAGTACTTC
TRBV4-3	TRBD2	TRBJ2-7	NA	CASSQFGGSYEQYF	TGCGCCAGCAGCCAGTTCGGGGGGAGCTACGAGCAGTACTTC
TRBV6-1	NA	TRBJ1-2	once	CASSEVRGSYGYTF	TGTGCCAGCAGTGAAGTAAGGGGGAGCTATGGCTACACCTTC
TRBV5-1	NA	TRBJ1-1	NA	CASREAGLNTEAFF	TGCGCCAGCCGGGAGGCAGGCCTGAACACTGAAGCTTTCTTT
TRBV7-2	TRBD1	TRBJ1-1	NA	CASSPTGGRTEAFF	TGTGCCAGCAGCCCCACAGGGGGCAGGACTGAAGCTTTCTTT
TRBV5-1	TRBD2	TRBJ2-3	NA	CASSSERGGTDTQYF	TGCGCCAGCAGCTCGGAGCGGGGAGGCACAGATACGCAGTATTTT
TRBV7-2	NA	TRBJ1-6	NA	CASSPDSPGSYNSPLHF	TGTGCCAGCAGCCCGGACAGCCCCGGCTCCTATAATTCACCCCTCCACTTT
TRBV27	TRBD1	TRBJ1-6	once	CASSLSMRQGDSPLHF	TGTGCCAGCAGTTTATCGATGCGACAGGGAGATTCACCCCTCCACTTT
TRBV9	TRBD1	TRBJ1-2	NA	CASSEQTGSANYGYTF	TGTGCCAGCAGCGAACAGACAGGGAGTGCTAATTATGGCTACACCTTC
TRBV12-5	NA	TRBJ1-2	NA	CASGRDNYGYTF	TGTGCTAGTGGTAGAGATAACTATGGCTACACCTTC
TRBV18	NA	TRBJ1-4	NA	CASSPNGGEKLFF	TGTGCCAGCTCCCCAAACGGGGGTGAAAAACTGTTTTTT